The 7 T cell receptor beta chains in this list originate from one sample, sequenced in a study of Ad26.COV2.S vaccination and SARS-CoV-2 variants. Treatment in this sample: some 20 received Ad26.COV2.S at low or high dose, single or two shots; roughly five received placebo; per-sample allocation not given. Collection of the samples took place on day 63 after the first injection of vaccine or placebo. Profiling relied on immunoSEQ multiplex PCR, and the TCRdb table lists in-frame clones only, not all of them. Altogether 440,000 or so clones are present, about 90% being singletons, with the ten largest covering around 1.7%. The specimen comprised peripheral blood, sampled in a trial of Ad26.COV2.S vaccine versus placebo. The receptor set was obtained from a person aged 18-65 years who received the Ad26.COV2.S COVID-19 vaccine or a placebo.

V usage is TRBV10-2 and J usage is TRBJ2-3; D gene uncertain. Trimming took off 6 bases at V and 2 bases at J, with 6 bases between the two ends. The CDR3 is made up of 12 amino acids. Germline V gene data show CDR1 as WSHSY and CDR2 as SAAADI. The DNA for the CDR3 is TGCGCCAGCAGCCCCACCACAGATACGCAGTATTTT. Residues: CASSPTTDTQYF.

The CDR3 DNA sequence: TGTGCCAGCAGCGTAGAGGTGGGAGGGGGACAGGGACCGTATAGCAATCAGCCCCAGCATTTT. Amino acids: CASSVEVGGGQGPYSNQPQHF. The genes are TRBV9 and TRBJ1-5; TRBD1 matches at 9 bases. The V segment lost 0 bases and the J segment 0 bases; nucleotides outside the gene matches: 16. The V gene's germline CDR1 is SGDLS and CDR2 YYNGEE. This CDR3 spans 21 amino acids.

This chain uses TRBV11-3 with TRBJ2-5; 9 bases fit TRBD1. With V trimmed by 3 bases and J by 2 bases, 4 bases remained unmatched. This CDR3 is built from 15 residues. Germline V gene lookup returns CDR1 SGHNT and CDR2 YENEEA. The CDR3 DNA follows: TGTGCCAGCAGCTTCGGGACAGGGAATCAAGAGACCCAGTACTTC. It encodes CASSFGTGNQETQYF.

The CDR3 DNA is TGTGCCAGCAGCTTAAACAGTGGCAGCAACACTGAAGCTTTCTTT. Amino acid sequence: CASSLNSGSNTEAFF. This rearrangement joins TRBV11-3 to TRBJ1-1; no definite D call. V gave up 2 bases and J gave up 2 bases, with 12 bases separating them. CDR1 is SGHNT and CDR2 is YENEEA in the germline V gene. CDR3 size: 15 residues.

The rearrangement joins TRBV7-2 to TRBJ2-2; 8 nucleotides agree with TRBD1. V lost 2 bases and J lost 4; bases outside the gene matches: 3. The germline gives CDR1 SGHTA, CDR2 FQGNSA. The CDR3 is 15 amino acids. The CDR3 DNA follows: TGTGCCAGCAGCTTAACAGGGGGTAGCACCGGGGAGCTGTTTTTT. Translating gives CASSLTGGSTGELFF.

This clone appeared a few times. The chain uses TRBV5-1 and TRBJ2-7; no definite D call. CDR3 length: 14 amino acids. With 4 bases removed from V and 2 bases from J, the gap between germline ends came to 13 bases. The germline V gene has CDR1 SGHRS and CDR2 YFSETQ. The CDR3 reads CASSNDGQPYEQYF. The CDR3, as DNA: TGCGCCAGCAGCAACGATGGGCAGCCCTACGAGCAGTACTTC.

This chain uses TRBV29-1 with TRBJ1-2; D is uncertain. This CDR3 is 13 amino acids long. Germline assignment: CDR1 SQVTM and CDR2 ANQGSEA. V lost 6 bases to trimming and J lost 4 bases, with 15 bases between them. The CDR3 protein is CSVDDSPGYGYTF. CDR3 nucleotide sequence: TGCAGCGTGGACGATTCTCCTGGCTATGGCTACACCTTC.